This T cell receptor (beta chain) was recorded in a study of shared clonotypes between healthy human individuals. Across the whole study: Three CD4 naive, three CD4 memory, two CD8 naive and one CD8 memory plate were used per donor.

CDR3 size: 13 residues. CDR1 is LNHDA, CDR2 SQIVND, per germline (reference sequence). V lost 7 bases, J lost 9 bases, and 18 bases lay in between. Replicate PCRs run on sorted subsets employed 150 to 250 ng DNA, approximately 30,000 T cell genomes. Generated by immunoSEQ multiplex PCR, the TCRdb table keeps only in-frame clones and is missing some. The sample carries roughly 1,100,000 clones, around 75% recorded once. This sequence joins TRBV19 and TRBJ1-1; no clear D. This TCR derives from a man younger than 30 in good health. Specimen: memory CD4+ T cells sorted from blood. This sample's subset: CD45RA-negative fraction. The CDR3 here is CASKEEGIGKAFF. CDR3 in DNA: TGTGCCAGTAAGGAGGAAGGAATTGGGAAAGCTTTCTTT.